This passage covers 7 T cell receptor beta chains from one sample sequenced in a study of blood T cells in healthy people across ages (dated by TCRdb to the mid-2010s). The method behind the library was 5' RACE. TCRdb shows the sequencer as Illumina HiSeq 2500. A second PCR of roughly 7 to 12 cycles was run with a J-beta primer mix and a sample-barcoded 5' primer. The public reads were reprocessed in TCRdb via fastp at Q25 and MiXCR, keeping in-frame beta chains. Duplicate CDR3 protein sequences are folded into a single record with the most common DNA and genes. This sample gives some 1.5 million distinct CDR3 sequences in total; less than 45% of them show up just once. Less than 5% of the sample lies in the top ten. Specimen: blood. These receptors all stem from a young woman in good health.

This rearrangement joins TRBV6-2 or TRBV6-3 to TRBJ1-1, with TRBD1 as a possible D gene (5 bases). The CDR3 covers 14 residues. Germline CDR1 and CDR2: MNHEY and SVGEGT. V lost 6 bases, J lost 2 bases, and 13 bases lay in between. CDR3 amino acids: CASRATVINTEAFF. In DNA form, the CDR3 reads TGTGCCAGCAGAGCGACAGTCATAAACACTGAAGCTTTCTTT.

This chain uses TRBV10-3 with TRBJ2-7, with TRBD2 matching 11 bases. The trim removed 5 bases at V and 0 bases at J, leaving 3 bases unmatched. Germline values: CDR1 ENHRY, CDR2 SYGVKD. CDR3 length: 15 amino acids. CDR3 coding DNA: TGTGCCATCAGTTTTAGCGGGGGGGCCTCCTACGAGCAGTACTTC. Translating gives CAISFSGGASYEQYF.

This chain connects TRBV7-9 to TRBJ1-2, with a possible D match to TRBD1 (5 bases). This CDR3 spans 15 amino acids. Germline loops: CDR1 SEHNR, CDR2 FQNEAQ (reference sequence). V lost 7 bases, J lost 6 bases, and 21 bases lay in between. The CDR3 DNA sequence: TGTGCCAGCACCTCGCTCGATAGGACAAGTGATGGCTACACCTTC. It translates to CASTSLDRTSDGYTF.

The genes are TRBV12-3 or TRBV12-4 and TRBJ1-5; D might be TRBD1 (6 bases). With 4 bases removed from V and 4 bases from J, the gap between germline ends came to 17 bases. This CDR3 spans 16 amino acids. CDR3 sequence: CASSSPGTPKNQPQHF. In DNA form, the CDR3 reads TGTGCCAGCAGTTCTCCCGGGACACCGAAGAATCAGCCCCAGCATTTT.

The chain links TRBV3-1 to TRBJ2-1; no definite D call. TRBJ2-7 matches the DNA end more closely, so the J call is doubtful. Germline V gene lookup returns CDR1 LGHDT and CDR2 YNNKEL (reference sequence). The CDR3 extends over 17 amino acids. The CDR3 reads CASSQDLGLYAYNEQYF. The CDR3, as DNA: TGTGCCAGCAGCCAAGATCTCGGGTTATATGCCTACAATGAGCAGTACTTC.

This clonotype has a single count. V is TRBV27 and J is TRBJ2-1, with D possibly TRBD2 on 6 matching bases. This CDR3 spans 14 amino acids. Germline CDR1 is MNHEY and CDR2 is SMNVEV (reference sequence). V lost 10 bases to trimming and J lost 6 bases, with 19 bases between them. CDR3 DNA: TGTGCCAACACTCGACTAGGGGAGTCCAATGAGCAGTTCTTC. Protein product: CANTRLGESNEQFF.

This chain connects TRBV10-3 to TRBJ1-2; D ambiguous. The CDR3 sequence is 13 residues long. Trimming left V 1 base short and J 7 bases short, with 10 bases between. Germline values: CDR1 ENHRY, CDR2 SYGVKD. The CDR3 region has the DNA TGTGCCATCAGTGAGTGGGAGAGCGTTGGCTACACCTTC. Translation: CAISEWESVGYTF.